The 19 T cell receptor beta chains below come from one sample, sequenced in a study of T cell responses to AZD1222 COVID-19 vaccine. Clones were sequenced by immunoSEQ multiplex PCR, and TCRdb holds only the in-frame ones, with some missing. This table has 120,000 or so clones, around 86% appearing once. This sample comprised peripheral blood, obtained on day 0 of AZD1222 vaccination. Receptors originate from an adult in good health.

The genes are TRBV18 and TRBJ1-1, with D possibly TRBD1 on 5 matching bases. The CDR3 totals 14 residues. Trimming left V 2 bases short and J 4 bases short, with 11 bases between. From germline, CDR1 is KGHSH and CDR2 LQKENI. The CDR3 bases are TGTGCCAGCTCACCAAGGGGAGAGGGCACTGAAGCTTTCTTT. Protein: CASSPRGEGTEAFF.

The chain uses TRBV6-4 and TRBJ1-5; a weak D match, TRBD1 (5 bases). Germline V gives CDR1 MRHNA, CDR2 SNTAGT. The V end lost 4 bases, the J end lost 6 bases, and 19 bases lay between the germline ends. This CDR3 is built from 16 residues. Here the CDR3 reads CASSATGGFSTQPQHF. CDR3 bases: TGTGCCAGCAGTGCTACAGGAGGTTTTAGTACTCAGCCCCAGCATTTT.

This clone appeared a single time. This rearrangement joins TRBV18 to TRBJ2-7, with D tentatively TRBD1 (6 bases). Trimming pared 3 bases from V and 7 bases from J, leaving 10 bases between. Germline loops: CDR1 KGHSH, CDR2 LQKENI. The CDR3 consists of 12 residues. The CDR3 protein is CASSPQGWEQYF. The CDR3 DNA sequence: TGTGCCAGCTCACCCCAGGGGTGGGAGCAGTACTTC.

In nucleotides, the CDR3 is TGTGCCAGCAGCTCTTACCCCCCGAGCGGGAGTTCGGGGGCCAACGTCCTGACTTTC. The encoded protein is CASSSYPPSGSSGANVLTF. The V call is TRBV7-2, the J call TRBJ2-6; 8 bases are shared with TRBD2. The CDR3 is 19 residues long. The junction had 15 bases not matched to a gene; V was cut back by 4 bases and J by 4 bases. Germline V gives CDR1 SGHTA, CDR2 FQGNSA.

V is TRBV6-4 and J is TRBJ2-5; D unclear. CDR1 MRHNA and CDR2 SNTAGT come from the germline V gene. Trimming removed 4 bases at V and 1 base at J, with 7 bases between. The CDR3 spans 13 residues. CDR3 in amino acids: CASSAGFQETQYF. Written as DNA, the CDR3 is TGTGCCAGCAGTGCTGGATTCCAAGAGACCCAGTACTTC.

The chain recombines TRBV28 with TRBJ1-5; TRBD1 might be the D (5 bases). Germline CDR1 is MDHEN and CDR2 is SYDVKM. Trimming stripped 8 bases from V and 2 bases from J, with 13 bases between. The CDR3 covers 14 residues. This CDR3 is CASRLSGRNQPQHF. CDR3 coding DNA: TGTGCCAGCCGCCTGTCAGGGCGCAATCAGCCCCAGCATTTT. Based on the CDR3 plus reference TRBV28 and TRBJ1-5, the full variable domain is DVKVTQSSRYLVKRTGEKVFLECVQDMDHENMFWYRQDPGLGLRLIYFSYDVKMKEKGDIPEGYSVSREKKERFSLILESASTNQTSMYLCASRLSGRNQPQHFGDGTRLSIL.

This clone was observed once. The V and J genes are TRBV19 and TRBJ1-1; tentative D call: TRBD1 (5 bases). The V end lost 6 bases, the J end lost 11 bases, and 22 bases lay between the germline ends. The CDR3 loop spans 14 amino acids. Germline-derived CDR1 and CDR2 are LNHDA and SQIVND (reference sequence). DNA for the CDR3: TGTGCCAGTAGCCCCCTACGAGGGGCAGGGTCGGCTTTCTTT. Its translation is CASSPLRGAGSAFF.

The rearrangement uses TRBV30 and TRBJ2-5, with D possibly matching TRBD2 (6 bases). The V gene lost 1 base and the J gene lost 4 bases, with 13 bases spanning the gap. In germline, CDR1 is GTSNPN, CDR2 SVGIG (reference sequence). This CDR3 spans 14 amino acids. The CDR3 sequence is CAWSGRRRGETQYF. CDR3 nucleotide sequence: TGTGCCTGGAGTGGGCGGCGGAGGGGAGAGACCCAGTACTTC. The full variable domain, completed using reference TRBV30 and TRBJ2-5, is SQTIHQWPATLVQPVGSPLSLECTVEGTSNPNLYWYRQAAGRGLQLLFYSVGIGQISSEVPQNLSASRPQDRQFILSSKKLLLSDSGFYLCAWSGRRRGETQYFGPGTRLLVL.

The chain employs TRBV3-1 (or the pseudogene TRBV3-2) and TRBJ2-1, with 13 bases matching TRBD2. With V trimmed by 5 bases and J by 7 bases, 11 bases remained unmatched. Germline CDR1 LGHDT, CDR2 YNNKEL (reference sequence). This CDR3 is 17 amino acids long. The CDR3 spells CASSSRLAGGGRNEQFF. CDR3 in DNA: TGTGCCAGCAGCAGCCGACTAGCGGGGGGCGGTCGAAATGAGCAGTTCTTC.

This CDR3 reads CASSEALRTGPFF. The CDR3 DNA is TGTGCCAGCAGTGAAGCGCTGCGGACAGGCCCTTTCTTT. This chain connects TRBV6-1 to TRBJ1-1, with 7 bases matching TRBD1. The germline V gene encodes CDR1 MNHNS and CDR2 SASEGT. The junction had 7 bases not matched to a gene; V was cut back by 0 bases and J by 12 bases. The CDR3 runs to 13 residues.

The chain links TRBV27 to TRBJ2-1; 10 bases are a match to TRBD2. Germline CDR1 is MNHEY and CDR2 is SMNVEV (reference sequence). This CDR3 region has 15 residues. V was clipped by 6 bases and J by 3 bases; unmatched bases: 5. CDR3 sequence: CASSQQRGGYNEQFF. As DNA, the CDR3 is TGTGCCAGCAGCCAACAGCGGGGGGGCTACAATGAGCAGTTCTTC.

V usage is TRBV28 and J usage is TRBJ2-7; a weak D match, TRBD1 (6 bases). The length of the CDR3 is 15 residues. V lost 7 bases and J lost 0, with 16 bases in between. Germline V gene data show CDR1 as MDHEN and CDR2 as SYDVKM. In DNA form, the CDR3 reads TGTGCCAGCACCAGGGGACGGACAAGCTCCTACGAGCAGTACTTC. Protein sequence: CASTRGRTSSYEQYF.

Only one count was recorded for this clone. This chain links TRBV6-5 with TRBJ1-1; D ambiguous. Per germline, CDR1 MNHEY and CDR2 SVGAGI. The CDR3 totals 14 residues. V lost 5 bases to trimming and J lost 0 bases, with 10 bases between them. The CDR3 reads CASSPDYLNTEAFF. The CDR3, as DNA: TGTGCCAGCAGTCCAGACTACTTGAACACTGAAGCTTTCTTT.

V usage is TRBV27 and J usage is TRBJ2-7, with 10 positions matching TRBD2. Germline V gene data show CDR1 as MNHEY and CDR2 as SMNVEV (reference sequence). The CDR3 has 14 amino acids. Losses at the gene ends were 4 bases for V and 7 bases for J; bases not matched to a gene: 7. CDR3 sequence reads: CASSSLAGLWEQYF. The CDR3 region has the DNA TGTGCCAGCAGTTCACTAGCGGGATTGTGGGAGCAGTACTTC.

The rearrangement links TRBV4-1 to TRBJ1-4; D gene unclear. CDR3 size: 16 residues. Germline CDR1 reads MGHRA; CDR2 reads YSYEKL. V gave up 0 bases and J gave up 1 base, with 9 bases separating them. The CDR3 DNA reads as TGCGCCAGCAGCCAAGACGGGCGGGGAACTAATGAAAAACTGTTTTTT. It is translated as CASSQDGRGTNEKLFF.

The V call is TRBV2, the J call TRBJ2-2, with a tentative D call TRBD1 (5 bases). CDR3 length: 14 amino acids. CDR1 is SNHLY and CDR2 is FYNNEI in the germline V gene. The germline V and J ends were trimmed by 4 bases and 7 bases, with 13 bases remaining between them. This CDR3 reads CASSVLGANGELFF. The CDR3 DNA is TGTGCCAGCAGTGTTTTAGGGGCGAACGGGGAGCTGTTTTTT.

The chain employs TRBV5-1 and TRBJ2-7; 8 nucleotides line up with TRBD1. Germline V lookup: CDR1 SGHRS, CDR2 YFSETQ. The ends lost 6 bases at V and 3 bases at J; junction bases unmatched: 5. The CDR3 runs 13 residues. CDR3 in amino acids: CASNGQGGYEQYF. As DNA, the CDR3 is TGCGCCAGCAACGGACAGGGCGGCTACGAGCAGTACTTC.

The rearrangement links TRBV5-4 to TRBJ2-3; 7 nucleotides line up with TRBD1. The CDR3 covers 14 residues. The junction had 10 bases not matched to a gene; V was cut back by 3 bases and J by 9 bases. CDR1 is SGHNT and CDR2 is YYREEE in the germline V gene (reference sequence). CDR3 DNA: TGTGCCAGCAGCTCGCCGGACAGGTTGAGGACGCAGTATTTT. Its translation: CASSSPDRLRTQYF.

The CDR3 nucleotides are TGTGCCACCAGCTCTTGGATCTCTGGGGCCAACGTCCTGACTTTC. Its protein is CATSSWISGANVLTF. V and J are TRBV15 and TRBJ2-6; D unclear. Germline V lookup: CDR1 LNHNV, CDR2 YYDKDF (reference sequence). Trimming cost V 5 bases and J 0 bases, with 8 bases left between them. The CDR3 is made up of 15 amino acids.